Shown below are 27 T cell receptor beta chains from a single sample sequenced in a study of PD-1 blockade in mismatch repair-deficient tumors. Sequenced by immunoSEQ multiplex PCR; TCRdb stores in-frame clones only, minus some. The sample shows around 30,000 clones, approximately 84% of them seen only once. Sequencing was performed on PBMCs, taken less than 7 weeks after starting pembrolizumab. The receptors originated from an adult with mismatch repair-deficient cancer.

The chain recombines TRBV5-4 with TRBJ2-1; no firm D call. The CDR3 totals 14 residues. V was trimmed by 2 bases and J by 0 bases, leaving 6 bases between them. The germline V gene encodes CDR1 SGHNT and CDR2 YYREEE (reference sequence). The CDR3 DNA reads TGTGCCAGCAGCTTTATGAGCTCCTACAATGAGCAGTTCTTC. Translating gives CASSFMSSYNEQFF.

This clone was seen more than once but under ten times. The rearrangement links TRBV30 to TRBJ2-7; no reliable D call. Looked up from germline, CDR1 is GTSNPN and CDR2 is SVGIG (reference sequence). The CDR3 extends over 13 amino acids. Trimming left V 3 bases short and J 0 bases short, with 9 bases between. CDR3 residues: CAWRSFSSYEQYF. The CDR3 DNA follows: TGTGCCTGGAGGTCGTTTAGCTCCTACGAGCAGTACTTC.

This sequence joins TRBV5-5 and TRBJ1-5, with D uncertain. This CDR3 comprises 13 residues. CDR1 SGHKS and CDR2 YYEKEE come from the germline V gene (reference sequence). Trimming took off 0 bases at V and 6 bases at J, with 7 bases between the two ends. The CDR3 loop is CASSLDPGQPQHF. CDR3 nucleotides: TGTGCCAGCAGCTTGGATCCGGGTCAGCCCCAGCATTTT. Drawing the rest from reference TRBV5-5 and TRBJ1-5, the complete variable domain is DAGVTQSPTHLIKTRGQQVTLRCSPISGHKSVSWYQQVLGQGPQFIFQYYEKEERGRGNFPDRFSARQFPNYSSELNVNALLLGDSALYLCASSLDPGQPQHFGDGTRLSIL.

V and J are TRBV30 and TRBJ2-1, with D possibly being TRBD2 (5 bases). The germline V and J ends were trimmed by 4 bases and 5 bases, with 12 bases remaining between them. The CDR3 spans 13 residues. CDR1 and CDR2 (germline): GTSNPN, SVGIG (reference sequence). CDR3 in DNA: TGTGCCTGGAACGGAGGCCTTGACAATGAGCAGTTCTTC. Its protein is CAWNGGLDNEQFF.

The rearrangement uses TRBV9 and TRBJ2-7; no clear D gene. Germline assignment: CDR1 SGDLS and CDR2 YYNGEE. The CDR3 is made up of 14 amino acids. V lost 0 bases and J lost 2, with 9 bases in between. The CDR3 protein is CASSVGPSPYEQYF. The CDR3 DNA is TGTGCCAGCAGCGTAGGTCCTAGTCCCTACGAGCAGTACTTC.

This rearrangement joins TRBV28 to TRBJ1-3; D is ambiguous. V lost 5 bases, J lost 4 bases, and 18 bases lay in between. CDR3 length: 16 amino acids. The germline V gene encodes CDR1 MDHEN and CDR2 SYDVKM. This chain's CDR3 is CASSPLSYTSGNTIYF. The CDR3 coding sequence is TGTGCCAGCAGTCCCCTCAGTTATACGTCAGGAAACACCATATATTTT. The full variable domain, completed using reference TRBV28 and TRBJ1-3, is DVKVTQSSRYLVKRTGEKVFLECVQDMDHENMFWYRQDPGLGLRLIYFSYDVKMKEKGDIPEGYSVSREKKERFSLILESASTNQTSMYLCASSPLSYTSGNTIYFGEGSWLTVV.

The J gene is TRBJ1-1, the V gene TRBV21-1; the table names TRBD1, a call not compared with the DNA. TRBV21-1 is recorded as a pseudogene. This CDR3 region has 17 residues. The CDR3 nucleotides are TGTGCCAGCAGCAATCTGCGATGGACAGGTTTGAACACTGAAGCTTTCTTT. Encoded protein: CASSNLRWTGLNTEAFF.

About this clone: A read error may account for a junction end that differs from germline. The J gene is TRBJ2-7, the V gene TRBV5-5; 9 bases are a match to TRBD1. This CDR3 spans 15 amino acids. CDR1 and CDR2 (germline): SGHKS, YYEKEE (reference sequence). CDR3 DNA: TGTGCCAGCAGTTTGGCCGGGACAGGGCCCTACGAGCAGTACTTC. Its protein product is CASSLAGTGPYEQYF.

The table lists this clone with a few counts. The rearrangement joins TRBV10-3 to TRBJ1-2; 8 bases are a match to TRBD1. The CDR3 sequence is 12 residues long. Trimming at V came to 7 bases and at J to 4 bases, leaving 2 bases not matched to a gene. Per germline, CDR1 ENHRY and CDR2 SYGVKD. The CDR3: CAIKDRGYGYTF. The CDR3 nucleotides are TGTGCCATCAAAGACAGGGGCTATGGCTACACCTTC.

The CDR3 DNA reads TGTGCCAGTAGTTTCGGGACTAGCTACTCTACGAGCATCGGGGAGCTGTTTTTT. Translation gives CASSFGTSYSTSIGELFF. The chain recombines TRBV19 with TRBJ2-2, with 9 bases that match TRBD2. This CDR3 has 18 residues. The V and J ends lost 5 bases and 7 bases, in that order; junction bases with no gene match: 17. The germline CDR1 and CDR2 sequences are LNHDA and SQIVND (reference sequence).

V and J are TRBV5-6 and TRBJ2-1; D is ambiguous. The germline V gene encodes CDR1 SGHDT and CDR2 YYEEEE. This CDR3 region has 14 residues. V was pared by 3 bases and J by 5 bases, with 12 bases between. The CDR3 loop is CASSSTIYDNEQFF. In DNA form, the CDR3 reads TGTGCCAGCAGCTCTACGATATACGACAATGAGCAGTTCTTC.

The chain recombines TRBV28 with TRBJ1-2, with TRBD1 matching 9 bases. Germline V gene data show CDR1 as MDHEN and CDR2 as SYDVKM. This CDR3 spans 16 amino acids. J lost 4 bases, V lost 4 bases, and 10 bases had no gene match. The CDR3 sequence is CASSSPGTGTFYGYTF. CDR3 sequence (DNA): TGTGCCAGCAGTTCCCCCGGGACAGGGACCTTCTATGGCTACACCTTC.

This chain uses TRBV7-9 with TRBJ2-3, with 7 positions matching TRBD2. This CDR3 region has 15 residues. The V and J ends lost 1 base and 2 bases, in that order; junction bases with no gene match: 3. CDR1 is SEHNR and CDR2 is FQNEAQ in the germline V gene (reference sequence). CDR3 DNA sequence: TGTGCCAGCAGCTTAGGGGCGGGAGTCACAGATACGCAGTATTTT. Protein: CASSLGAGVTDTQYF.

The chain couples TRBV29-1 to TRBJ1-1; D may be TRBD1 (5 bases). This CDR3 contains 12 residues. V was trimmed by 0 bases and J by 8 bases, leaving 10 bases between them. Germline V gene data show CDR1 as SQVTM and CDR2 as ANQGSEA. DNA for the CDR3: TGCAGCGTTGAAGATGTCGGACACGAAGCTTTCTTT. Translation gives CSVEDVGHEAFF.

V is TRBV4-1 and J is TRBJ2-1, with 8 bases lining up with TRBD2. The CDR3 loop spans 16 amino acids. The V segment lost 1 base and the J segment 4 bases; nucleotides outside the gene matches: 6. CDR1 and CDR2 (germline): MGHRA, YSYEKL. The CDR3: CASSQAGLAPYNEQFF. The CDR3 bases are TGCGCCAGCAGCCAAGCCGGACTAGCCCCTTACAATGAGCAGTTCTTC.

The chain carries TRBV30 and TRBJ2-7, with 9 nucleotides matching TRBD1. The CDR3 loop spans 17 amino acids. Germline V gene sequence: CDR1 GTSNPN, CDR2 SVGIG (reference sequence). With V trimmed by 0 bases and J by 7 bases, 16 bases remained unmatched. The CDR3 sequence is CAWSVRSWDRVSREQYF. For the CDR3, the DNA is TGTGCCTGGAGTGTACGTAGTTGGGACAGGGTATCACGGGAGCAGTACTTC.

This sequence joins TRBV2 and TRBJ2-5; 12 bases are shared with TRBD2. This CDR3 spans 15 amino acids. Germline assignment: CDR1 SNHLY and CDR2 FYNNEI. Trimming at V came to 3 bases and at J to 5 bases, leaving 4 bases not matched to a gene. The CDR3 DNA sequence: TGTGCCAGCAGTGATAGCCTAGCGGGAGGGGAGACCCAGTACTTC. Residues: CASSDSLAGGETQYF.

The gene calls are TRBV10-3 and TRBJ2-1; 13 nucleotides align to TRBD2. CDR3 length: 15 residues. Trimming removed 5 bases from V and 6 bases from J; junction bases left unmatched: 4. CDR1 is ENHRY, CDR2 SYGVKD, per germline. The CDR3 is CAISSGLAGRNEQFF. CDR3 bases: TGTGCCATCAGTTCGGGACTAGCGGGGCGCAATGAGCAGTTCTTC.

The chain is built from TRBV15 and TRBJ2-5; 11 bases are shared with TRBD1. V dropped 5 bases and J dropped 1; count of bases not matched to a gene: 6. There are 16 residues in the CDR3. From germline, CDR1 is LNHNV and CDR2 YYDKDF (reference sequence). CDR3 nucleotide sequence: TGTGCCACCAGCTGGACAGGGGGCGCGGGCCAAGAGACCCAGTACTTC. It translates to CATSWTGGAGQETQYF.

V is TRBV5-6 and J is TRBJ2-7; no definite D call. V gave up 0 bases and J gave up 4 bases, with 5 bases separating them. Per the germline V gene, CDR1 is SGHDT and CDR2 is YYEEEE. The CDR3 spans 12 residues. CDR3 DNA sequence: TGTGCCAGCAGCTTGGCCAGGTACGAGCAGTACTTC. Translating gives CASSLARYEQYF.

V is TRBV30 and J is TRBJ1-2; a possible D gene is TRBD1 (6 bases). With 3 bases removed from V and 0 bases from J, the gap between germline ends came to 17 bases. Germline loops: CDR1 GTSNPN, CDR2 SVGIG (reference sequence). This CDR3 spans 16 amino acids. The chain's CDR3 is CAWRTQGWKANYGYTF. The CDR3 nucleotides are TGTGCCTGGAGGACTCAGGGGTGGAAAGCTAACTATGGCTACACCTTC.

The V and J genes are TRBV28 and TRBJ2-3; the match to TRBD1 covers 7 bases. Looked up from germline, CDR1 is MDHEN and CDR2 is SYDVKM. V lost 5 bases, J lost 10 bases, and 15 bases stayed unmatched. The CDR3 runs to 15 residues. CDR3 in amino acids: CASSPGTALVYSQYF. The CDR3 DNA is TGTGCCAGCAGTCCAGGGACAGCATTAGTTTACTCGCAGTATTTT. Together with reference TRBV28 and TRBJ2-3, the CDR3 gives the full variable domain: DVKVTQSSRYLVKRTGEKVFLECVQDMDHENMFWYRQDPGLGLRLIYFSYDVKMKEKGDIPEGYSVSREKKERFSLILESASTNQTSMYLCASSPGTALVYSQYFGPGTRLTVL.

V gene TRBV18 combines with J gene TRBJ2-7, with 10 bases that match TRBD1. The CDR3 totals 15 residues. CDR1 is KGHSH, CDR2 LQKENI, per germline. The trim removed 6 bases at V and 5 bases at J, leaving 10 bases unmatched. The CDR3 sequence: CASSVKRGTGDEQYF. The CDR3 nucleotides are TGTGCCAGCTCCGTCAAGAGGGGGACAGGGGACGAGCAGTACTTC.

V is TRBV28 and J is TRBJ1-2; perhaps TRBD1 as D (6 bases). Per germline, CDR1 MDHEN and CDR2 SYDVKM. This CDR3 comprises 14 residues. V was trimmed by 6 bases and J by 4 bases, leaving 15 bases between them. The CDR3 sequence is CASSKQGTPYGYTF. Here the CDR3 DNA reads TGTGCCAGCAGCAAACAGGGTACACCCTATGGCTACACCTTC.

A single count supports this clone. The rearrangement uses TRBV9 and TRBJ1-2; D is perhaps TRBD1 (5 bases). This CDR3 contains 15 residues. CDR1 and CDR2 (germline): SGDLS, YYNGEE. Trimming took 2 bases from V and 4 from J, leaving 15 bases between them. The CDR3 loop is CASSVGRDGSYGYTF. As DNA, the CDR3 is TGTGCCAGCAGCGTCGGCCGGGACGGGAGCTATGGCTACACCTTC. The whole variable domain, filled in from reference TRBV9 and TRBJ1-2, reads DSGVTQTPKHLITATGQRVTLRCSPRSGDLSVYWYQQSLDQGLQFLIQYYNGEERAKGNILERFSAQQFPDLHSELNLSSLELGDSALYFCASSVGRDGSYGYTFGSGTRLTVV.

The J gene is TRBJ1-2, the V gene TRBV6-5, with 9 bases fitting TRBD1. With 6 bases clipped from V and 2 bases from J, the junction kept 7 bases outside the gene matches. Germline loops: CDR1 MNHEY, CDR2 SVGAGI. The CDR3 length is 15 residues. Written as DNA, the CDR3 is TGTGCCAGCAGCCCGGACAGGGGAAGGAACTATGGCTACACCTTC. Translation gives CASSPDRGRNYGYTF.

The chain uses TRBV19 and TRBJ2-2, with TRBD1 matching 7 bases. This CDR3 contains 12 residues. Germline V gene sequence: CDR1 LNHDA, CDR2 SQIVND (reference sequence). Trimming cost V 6 bases and J 5 bases; bases outside gene matches: 0. The CDR3 region is CASRGQTGELFF. DNA for the CDR3: TGTGCCAGTAGGGGACAGACCGGGGAGCTGTTTTTT.